Listed here are 2 T cell receptor beta chains from one sample, sequenced in a study of regulatory T cells in long-lasting Graves disease. As to time point: newly diagnosed GD, antithyroid drugs for less than 3 months. PBMCs provided the RNA from which the TCR library was made. CDR3 regions were amplified by Arm-PCR using iRepertoire HTBI primers to build TCR beta libraries. TCRdb re-derived calls from the multiplex PCR reads in MiXCR, one entry per CDR3 protein. The sample holds around 480,000 distinct CDR3 sequences, about 16% seen once. The same sample was also used in a study of T cells in Graves' hyperthyroidism and ophthalmopathy.

The sample in question was peripheral blood mononuclear cells (PBMCs), obtained at new diagnosis, from a patient treated with antithyroid drugs. These receptors originate from a woman aged 40 to 65 with Graves disease.

This clonotype came up many times. V usage is TRBV27 and J usage is TRBJ1-2, with a tentative D call TRBD1 (5 bases). CDR1 and CDR2 (germline): MNHEY, SMNVEV (reference sequence). Trimming pared 5 bases from V and 8 bases from J, leaving 21 bases between. The CDR3 runs 15 residues. The CDR3 DNA is TGTGCCAGCAGTACCTATCAGGGAAAGCGAATAGGCTACACCTTC. This translates into CASSTYQGKRIGYTF.

In its sample, this clonotype was seen many times. The chain links TRBV12-3 or TRBV12-4 to TRBJ1-1; 7 nucleotides line up with TRBD1. The CDR3 is made up of 14 amino acids. J gave up 0 bases and V 6 bases, and 4 bases lay outside the gene matches. The CDR3 DNA is TGTGCCAGCAGCTCGGGACAGTTGAACACTGAAGCTTTCTTT. The encoded protein is CASSSGQLNTEAFF.